The 2 T cell receptor beta chains below come from one sample, sequenced in a study of T cell repertoires in cytomegalovirus infection. Which antigens these TCRs recognize remains unknown. Each CDR3 protein is one row after TCRdb ran MiXCR on the reads. The table includes 450,000 to 650,000 distinct CDR3 sequences, almost 40% detected once. The specimen was cultured PBMCs, collected from culture after CMV antigen stimulation. Receptors originate from a human donor in good health (CMV status not recorded). Some clones in this sample may be carry-over from other donors' samples.

V is TRBV7-6 and J is TRBJ2-5; D gene uncertain. Germline V CDR1 and CDR2: SGHVS, FNYEAQ. V was clipped by 1 base and J by 5 bases, with 11 bases between them. The CDR3 is made up of 14 amino acids. CDR3 sequence reads: CASSLEESQETQYF. CDR3 nucleotides: TGTGCCAGCAGCTTAGAGGAAAGCCAGGAGACCCAGTACTTC.

The CDR3 bases are TGCAGTGCTCCATTCGGACTAGCGGCCTCCTACGAGCAGTACTTC. This gives the protein CSAPFGLAASYEQYF. The V call is TRBV20-1, the J call TRBJ2-7; 10 bases fit TRBD2. Germline CDR1 and CDR2: DFQATT and SNEGSKA (reference sequence). V lost 5 bases, J lost 0 bases, and 7 bases stayed unmatched. CDR3 length equals 15 residues.